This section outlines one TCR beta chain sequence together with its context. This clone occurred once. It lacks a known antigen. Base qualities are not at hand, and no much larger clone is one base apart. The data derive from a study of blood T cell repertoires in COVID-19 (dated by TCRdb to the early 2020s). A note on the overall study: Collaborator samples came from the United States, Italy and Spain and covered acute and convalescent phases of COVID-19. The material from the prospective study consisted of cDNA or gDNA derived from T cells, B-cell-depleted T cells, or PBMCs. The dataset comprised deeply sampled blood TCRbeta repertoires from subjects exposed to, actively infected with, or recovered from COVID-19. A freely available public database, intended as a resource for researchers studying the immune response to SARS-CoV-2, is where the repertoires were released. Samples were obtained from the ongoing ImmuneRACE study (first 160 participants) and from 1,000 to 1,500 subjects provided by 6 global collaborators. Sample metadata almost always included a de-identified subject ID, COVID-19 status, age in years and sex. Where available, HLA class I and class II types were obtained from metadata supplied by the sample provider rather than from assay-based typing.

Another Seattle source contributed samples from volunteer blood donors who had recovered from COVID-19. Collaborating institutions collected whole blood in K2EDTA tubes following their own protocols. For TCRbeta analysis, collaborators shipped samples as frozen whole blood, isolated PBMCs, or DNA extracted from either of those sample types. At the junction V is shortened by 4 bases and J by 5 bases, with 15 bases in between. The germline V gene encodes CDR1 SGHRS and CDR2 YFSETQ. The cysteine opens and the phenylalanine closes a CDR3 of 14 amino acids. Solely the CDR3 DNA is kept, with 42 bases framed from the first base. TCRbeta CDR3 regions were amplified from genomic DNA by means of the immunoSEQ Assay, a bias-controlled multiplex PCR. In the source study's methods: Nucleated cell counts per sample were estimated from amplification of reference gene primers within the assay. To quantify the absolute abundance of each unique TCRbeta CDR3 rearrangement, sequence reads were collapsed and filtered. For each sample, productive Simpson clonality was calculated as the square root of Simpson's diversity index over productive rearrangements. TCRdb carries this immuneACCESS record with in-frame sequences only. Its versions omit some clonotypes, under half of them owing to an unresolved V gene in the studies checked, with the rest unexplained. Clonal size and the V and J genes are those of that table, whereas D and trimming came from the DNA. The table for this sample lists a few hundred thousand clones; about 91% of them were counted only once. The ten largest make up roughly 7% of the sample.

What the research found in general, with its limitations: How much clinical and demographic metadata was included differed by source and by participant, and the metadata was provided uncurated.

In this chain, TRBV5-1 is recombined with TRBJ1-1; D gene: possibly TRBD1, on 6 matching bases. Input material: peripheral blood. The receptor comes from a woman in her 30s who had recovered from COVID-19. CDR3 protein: CASSPGQTSTEAFF. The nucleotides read TGCGCCAGCAGCCCAGGACAGACGAGTACTGAAGCTTTCTTT. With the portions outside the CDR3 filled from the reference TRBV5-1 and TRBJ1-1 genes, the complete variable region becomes KAGVTQTPRYLIKTRGQQVTLSCSPISGHRSVSWYQQTPGQGLQFLFEYFSETQRNKGNFPGRFSGRQFSNSRSEMNVSTLELGDSALYLCASSPGQTSTEAFFGQGTRLTVV.